This T cell receptor beta chain is from a study of T cell responses to AZD1222 COVID-19 vaccine. Study results and caveats: Clonal diversity may have been underestimated, and the donors were mostly white British, with more females than males. The study reported that nearly half of spike-specific TCRs target unmutated variant regions.

As regards this clone: As yet, its antigen is unknown.

Analysis merged second doses at about 4 or about 12 weeks. The protocol was immunoSEQ multiplex PCR, while the TCRdb copy is restricted to in-frame clones and leaves out a portion. The sample comprises approximately 77,000 clones, around 90% of which are singletons, and roughly 4.8% rests with the top ten. CDR1 and CDR2 from the germline V gene are MDHEN and SYDVKM. Trimming removed 4 bases from V and 1 base from J; junction bases left unmatched: 4. The CDR3 spans 16 residues. Sequencing used peripheral blood, obtained 28 days after the second AZD1222 dose. The sequence derives from an adult who received the AZD1222 COVID-19 vaccine. The chain links TRBV28 to TRBJ2-3, with 11 bases matching TRBD1. The CDR3 sequence: CASSSAGQGGTDTQYF. The CDR3 nucleotides read TGTGCCAGCAGTTCGGCGGGACAGGGGGGCACAGATACGCAGTATTTT.